This TCR beta chain is drawn from a study of blood T cell repertoires in COVID-19. Sequenced by immunoSEQ multiplex PCR; TCRdb stores in-frame clones only, minus some. This table has under 45,000 clones, around 82% appearing once. Germline assignment: CDR1 SGHNT and CDR2 YYREEE (reference sequence). The CDR3 has 16 amino acids. V dropped 7 bases and J dropped 6; count of bases not matched to a gene: 14. This sequence joins TRBV5-4 and TRBJ1-3; 9 positions agree with TRBD1. The TCR sequence derives from a man older than 75 with acute or convalescent COVID-19. Input material: peripheral blood. CDR3 residues: CASALMSGQGVNTIYF. CDR3 DNA sequence: TGTGCCAGCGCCCTTATGTCGGGACAGGGTGTAAACACCATATATTTT. The variable domain in full, with the rest retrieved from reference TRBV5-4 and TRBJ1-3, is ETGVTQSPTHLIKTRGQQVTLRCSSQSGHNTVSWYQQALGQGPQFIFQYYREEENGRGNFPPRFSGLQFPNYSSELNVNALELDDSALYLCASALMSGQGVNTIYFGEGSWLTVV.